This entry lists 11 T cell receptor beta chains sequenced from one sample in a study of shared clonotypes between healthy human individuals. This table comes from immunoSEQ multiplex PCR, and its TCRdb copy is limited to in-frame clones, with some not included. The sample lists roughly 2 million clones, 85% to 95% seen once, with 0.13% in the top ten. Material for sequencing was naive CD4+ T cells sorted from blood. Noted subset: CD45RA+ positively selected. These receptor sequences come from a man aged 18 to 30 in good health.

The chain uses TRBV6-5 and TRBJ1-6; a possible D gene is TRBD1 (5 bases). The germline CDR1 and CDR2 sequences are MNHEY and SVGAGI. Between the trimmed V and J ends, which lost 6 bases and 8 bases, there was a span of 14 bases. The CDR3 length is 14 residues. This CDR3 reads CASSNKGMDSPLHF. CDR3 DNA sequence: TGTGCCAGCAGCAATAAGGGGATGGATTCACCCCTCCACTTT.

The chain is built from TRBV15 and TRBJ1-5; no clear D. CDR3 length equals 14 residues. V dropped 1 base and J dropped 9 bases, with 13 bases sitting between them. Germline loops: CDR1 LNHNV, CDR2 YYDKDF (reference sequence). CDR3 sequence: CATSRAKVTGPQHF. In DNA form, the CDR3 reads TGTGCCACCAGCAGAGCCAAGGTCACGGGGCCCCAGCATTTT.

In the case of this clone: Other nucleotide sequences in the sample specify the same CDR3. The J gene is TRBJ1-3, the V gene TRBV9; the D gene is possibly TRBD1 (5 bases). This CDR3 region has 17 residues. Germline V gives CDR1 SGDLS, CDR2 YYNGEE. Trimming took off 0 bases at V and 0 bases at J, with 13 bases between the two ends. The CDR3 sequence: CASSVAEGPSSGNTIYF. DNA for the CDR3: TGTGCCAGCAGCGTAGCTGAGGGACCTTCCTCTGGAAACACCATATATTTT.

The chain's CDR3 is CAISELEVYEQYF. The CDR3 DNA sequence: TGTGCCATCAGTGAGTTAGAGGTCTACGAGCAGTACTTC. The chain is built from TRBV10-3 and TRBJ2-7, with no clear D. V lost 1 base, J lost 3 bases, and 7 bases lay in between. From germline, CDR1 is ENHRY and CDR2 SYGVKD. CDR3 length: 13 amino acids.

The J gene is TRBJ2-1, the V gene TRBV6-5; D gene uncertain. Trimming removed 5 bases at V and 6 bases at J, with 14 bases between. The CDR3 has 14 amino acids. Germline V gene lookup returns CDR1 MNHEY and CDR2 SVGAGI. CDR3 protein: CASSPSHGSNEQFF. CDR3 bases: TGTGCCAGCAGTCCTTCACATGGGTCCAATGAGCAGTTCTTC.

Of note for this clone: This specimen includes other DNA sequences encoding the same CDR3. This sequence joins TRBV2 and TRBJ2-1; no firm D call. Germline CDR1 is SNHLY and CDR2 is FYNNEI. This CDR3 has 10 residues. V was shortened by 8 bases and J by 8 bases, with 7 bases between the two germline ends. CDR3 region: CASQLDEQFF. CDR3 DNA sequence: TGTGCCAGCCAGCTCGATGAGCAGTTCTTC.

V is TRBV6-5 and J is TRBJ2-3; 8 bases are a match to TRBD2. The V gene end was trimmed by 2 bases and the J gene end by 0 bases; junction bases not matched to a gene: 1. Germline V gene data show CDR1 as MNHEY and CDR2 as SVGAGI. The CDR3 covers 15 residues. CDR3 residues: CASSYGLASTDTQYF. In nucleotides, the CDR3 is TGTGCCAGCAGTTACGGACTAGCTAGCACAGATACGCAGTATTTT.

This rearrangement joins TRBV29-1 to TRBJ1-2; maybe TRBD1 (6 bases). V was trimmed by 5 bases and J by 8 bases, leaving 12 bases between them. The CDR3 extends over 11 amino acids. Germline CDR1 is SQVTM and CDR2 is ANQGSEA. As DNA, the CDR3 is TGCAGCGTTTGGGCAGGGGACGGCTACACCTTC. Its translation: CSVWAGDGYTF. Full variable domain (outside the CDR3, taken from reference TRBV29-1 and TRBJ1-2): SAVISQKPSRDICQRGTSLTIQCQVDSQVTMMFWYRQQPGQSLTLIATANQGSEATYESGFVIDKFPISRPNLTFSTLTVSNMSPEDSSIYLCSVWAGDGYTFGSGTRLTVV.

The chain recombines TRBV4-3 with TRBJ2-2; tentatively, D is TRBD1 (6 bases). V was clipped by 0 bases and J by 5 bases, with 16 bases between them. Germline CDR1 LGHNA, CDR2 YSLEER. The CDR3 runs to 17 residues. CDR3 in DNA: TGCGCCAGCAGCCAAGACCCAAGGGGACATCAGACCGGGGAGCTGTTTTTT. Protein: CASSQDPRGHQTGELFF.

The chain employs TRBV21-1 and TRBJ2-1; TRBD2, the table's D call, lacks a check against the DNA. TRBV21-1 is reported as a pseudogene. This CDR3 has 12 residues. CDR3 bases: TGTGCCAGCAGCTTGACTGGGAATGAGCAGTTCTTC. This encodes CASSLTGNEQFF.

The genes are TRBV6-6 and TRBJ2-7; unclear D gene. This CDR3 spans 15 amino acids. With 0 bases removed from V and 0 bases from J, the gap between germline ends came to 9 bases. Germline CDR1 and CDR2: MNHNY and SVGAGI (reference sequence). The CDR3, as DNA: TGTGCCAGCAGTTACTCGTACCTCCACTCCTACGAGCAGTACTTC. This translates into CASSYSYLHSYEQYF.